Described below is a single TCR beta chain sequence and its context. Antigen specificity is unknown. V lost 5 bases, J lost 11 bases, and 13 bases lay in between. The CDR3 is 12 amino acids. Germline V gives CDR1 MDHEN, CDR2 SYDVKM. The data belong to a study of shared clonotypes between healthy human individuals. Findings of the study overall: Clonotypes not shared had lower generation probabilities than those common to all four donors.

Donors were healthy HIV-negative adults without recent acute infections or vaccinations. In the authors' methods: Filtering differed, since immunoSEQ gave only junction sequences and no quality scores. Assay: immunoSEQ multiplex PCR; the TCRdb copy retains only in-frame clones and omits some. From that table come the V and J calls and clone size; the DNA was used to work out D and trimming. The repertoire consists of 2 million to 2.5 million clones, with 85% to 95% occurring once and the leading ten covering about 0.39%. Sequencing was done on a sample of naive CD4+ T cells from PBMCs. Sample subset: CD45RA+ positively selected. The sequence was collected from a man in his late teens or twenties in good health. Some clones in this sample may be carry-over from other donors' samples. The chain is built from TRBV28 and TRBJ1-5; D gene unclear. The CDR3 DNA follows: TGTGCCAGCAGTCTTCAGGTCAGGTCCCAGCATTTT. Protein product: CASSLQVRSQHF.